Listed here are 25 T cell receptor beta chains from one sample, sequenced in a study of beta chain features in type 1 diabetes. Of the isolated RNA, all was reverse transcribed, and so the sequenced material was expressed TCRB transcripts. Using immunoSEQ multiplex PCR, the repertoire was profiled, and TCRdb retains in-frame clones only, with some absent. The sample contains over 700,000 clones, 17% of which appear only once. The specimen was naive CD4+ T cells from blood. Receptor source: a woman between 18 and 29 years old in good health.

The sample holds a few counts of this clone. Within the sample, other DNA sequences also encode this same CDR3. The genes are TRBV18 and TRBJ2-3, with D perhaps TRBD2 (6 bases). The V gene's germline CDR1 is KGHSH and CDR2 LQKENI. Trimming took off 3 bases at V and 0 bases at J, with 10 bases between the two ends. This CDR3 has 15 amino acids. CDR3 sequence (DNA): TGTGCCAGCTCACCTGTCGCGGGAAGCACAGATACGCAGTATTTT. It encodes CASSPVAGSTDTQYF. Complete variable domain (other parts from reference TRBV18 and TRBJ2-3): NAGVMQNPRHLVRRRGQEARLRCSPMKGHSHVYWYRQLPEEGLKFMVYLQKENIIDESGMPKERFSAEFPKEGPSILRIQQVVRGDSAAYFCASSPVAGSTDTQYFGPGTRLTVL.

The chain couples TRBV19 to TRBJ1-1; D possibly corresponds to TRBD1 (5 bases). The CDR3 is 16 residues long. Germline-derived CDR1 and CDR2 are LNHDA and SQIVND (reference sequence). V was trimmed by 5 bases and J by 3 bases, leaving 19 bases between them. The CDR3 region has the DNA TGTGCCAGTAGTCCCATCGGGGCGGGGGGAGACACTGAAGCTTTCTTT. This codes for CASSPIGAGGDTEAFF.

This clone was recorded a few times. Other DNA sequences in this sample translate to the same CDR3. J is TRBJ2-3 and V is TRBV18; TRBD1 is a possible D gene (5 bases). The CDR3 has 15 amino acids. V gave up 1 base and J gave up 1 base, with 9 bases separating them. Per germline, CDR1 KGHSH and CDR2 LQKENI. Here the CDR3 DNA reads TGTGCCAGCTCACCACGAACAGGAGGCACAGATACGCAGTATTTT. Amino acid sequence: CASSPRTGGTDTQYF.

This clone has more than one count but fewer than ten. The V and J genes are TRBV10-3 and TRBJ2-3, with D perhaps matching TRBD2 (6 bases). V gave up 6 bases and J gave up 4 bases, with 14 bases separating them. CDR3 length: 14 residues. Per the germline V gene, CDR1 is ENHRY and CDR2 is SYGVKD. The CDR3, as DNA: TGTGCCATCAGCAATCTAGCGCCCTCAGATACGCAGTATTTT. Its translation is CAISNLAPSDTQYF.

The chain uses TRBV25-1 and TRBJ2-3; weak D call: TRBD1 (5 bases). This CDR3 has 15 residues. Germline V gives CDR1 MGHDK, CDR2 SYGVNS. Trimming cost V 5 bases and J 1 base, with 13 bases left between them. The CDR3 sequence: CASSRGVGRTDTQYF. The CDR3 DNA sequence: TGTGCCAGCAGTAGGGGTGTAGGACGCACAGATACGCAGTATTTT.

The CDR3: CASSLRTGRETQYF. The CDR3, as DNA: TGTGCCAGCTCACTCCGGACAGGGCGGGAGACCCAGTACTTC. The V gene is TRBV18, the J gene TRBJ2-5; 8 positions agree with TRBD1. The germline CDR1 and CDR2 sequences are KGHSH and LQKENI. The CDR3 runs 14 residues. The V gene end was trimmed by 4 bases and the J gene end by 5 bases; junction bases not matched to a gene: 6.

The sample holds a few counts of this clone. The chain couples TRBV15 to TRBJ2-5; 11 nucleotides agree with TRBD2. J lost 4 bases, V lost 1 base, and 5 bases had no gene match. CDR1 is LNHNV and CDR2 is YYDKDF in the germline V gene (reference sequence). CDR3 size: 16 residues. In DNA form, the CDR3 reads TGTGCCACCAGCAGAGGGGACGGACTAGCGGGAGAGACCCAGTACTTC. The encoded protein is CATSRGDGLAGETQYF.

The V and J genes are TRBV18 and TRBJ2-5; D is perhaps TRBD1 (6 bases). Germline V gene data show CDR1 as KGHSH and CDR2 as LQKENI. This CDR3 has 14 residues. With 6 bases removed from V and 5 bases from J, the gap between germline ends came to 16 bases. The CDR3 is CASSRQVKGETQYF. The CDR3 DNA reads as TGTGCCAGCTCTCGACAGGTGAAGGGTGAGACCCAGTACTTC.

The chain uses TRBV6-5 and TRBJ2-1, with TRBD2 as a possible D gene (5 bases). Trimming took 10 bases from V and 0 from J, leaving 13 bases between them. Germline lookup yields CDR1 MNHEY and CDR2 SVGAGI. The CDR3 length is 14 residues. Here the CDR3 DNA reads TGTGCCACCACCAGAGGAGGCTCCTACAATGAGCAGTTCTTC. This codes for CATTRGGSYNEQFF.

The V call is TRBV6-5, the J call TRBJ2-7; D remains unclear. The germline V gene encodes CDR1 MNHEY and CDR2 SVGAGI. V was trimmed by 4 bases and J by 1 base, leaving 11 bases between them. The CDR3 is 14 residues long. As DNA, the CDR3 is TGTGCCAGCAGTTCCACCCCGGGTTCCTACGAGCAGTACTTC. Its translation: CASSSTPGSYEQYF.

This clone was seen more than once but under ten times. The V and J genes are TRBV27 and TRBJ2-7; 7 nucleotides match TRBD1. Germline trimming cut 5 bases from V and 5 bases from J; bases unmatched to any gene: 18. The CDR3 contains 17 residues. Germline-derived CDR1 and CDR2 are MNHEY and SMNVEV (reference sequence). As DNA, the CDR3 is TGTGCCAGCAGTCCCTACTCAGACAGGGTAAGGGTGAACGAGCAGTACTTC. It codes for CASSPYSDRVRVNEQYF.

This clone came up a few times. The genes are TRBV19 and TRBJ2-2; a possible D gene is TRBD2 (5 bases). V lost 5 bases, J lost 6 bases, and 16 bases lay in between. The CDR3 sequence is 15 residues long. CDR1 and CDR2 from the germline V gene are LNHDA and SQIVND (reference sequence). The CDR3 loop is CASSSLGRWAGELFF. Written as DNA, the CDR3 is TGTGCCAGTAGTTCACTAGGTCGGTGGGCCGGGGAGCTGTTTTTT.

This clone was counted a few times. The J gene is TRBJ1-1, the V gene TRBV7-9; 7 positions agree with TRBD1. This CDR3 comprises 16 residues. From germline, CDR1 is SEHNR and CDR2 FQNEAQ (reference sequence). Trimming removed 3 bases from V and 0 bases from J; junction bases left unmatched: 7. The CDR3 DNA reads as TGTGCCAGCAGCTTCCGGGACAGAGATATGAACACTGAAGCTTTCTTT. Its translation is CASSFRDRDMNTEAFF.

The CDR3 DNA is TGTGCCAGCTCCGGGACAGGATTCTATGGCTACACCTTC. This encodes CASSGTGFYGYTF. This chain links TRBV28 with TRBJ1-2, with 8 bases that match TRBD1. The CDR3 runs to 13 residues. Losses at the gene ends were 8 bases for V and 4 bases for J; bases not matched to a gene: 6. The germline V gene encodes CDR1 MDHEN and CDR2 SYDVKM.

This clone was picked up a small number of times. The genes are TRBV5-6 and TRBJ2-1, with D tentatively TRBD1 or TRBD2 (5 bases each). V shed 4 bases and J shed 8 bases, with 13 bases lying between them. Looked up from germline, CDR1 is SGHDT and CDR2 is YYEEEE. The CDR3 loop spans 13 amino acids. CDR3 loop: CASSAGARYEQFF. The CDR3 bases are TGTGCCAGCAGCGCCGGGGCCCGCTATGAGCAGTTCTTC.

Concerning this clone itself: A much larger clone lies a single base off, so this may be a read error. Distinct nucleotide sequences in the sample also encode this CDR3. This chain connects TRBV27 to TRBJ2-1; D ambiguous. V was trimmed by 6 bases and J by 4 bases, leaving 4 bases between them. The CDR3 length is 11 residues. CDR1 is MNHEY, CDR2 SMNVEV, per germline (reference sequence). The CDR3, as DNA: TGTGCCAGCAGGTTTTACAATGAGCAGTTCTTC. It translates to CASRFYNEQFF.

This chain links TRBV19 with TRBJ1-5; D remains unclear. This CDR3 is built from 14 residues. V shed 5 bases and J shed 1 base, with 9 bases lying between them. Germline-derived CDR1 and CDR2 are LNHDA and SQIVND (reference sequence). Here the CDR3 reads CASSEHLSNQPQHF. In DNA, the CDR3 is TGTGCCAGTAGTGAGCACTTGAGCAATCAGCCCCAGCATTTT. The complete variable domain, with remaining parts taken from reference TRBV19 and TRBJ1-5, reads DGGITQSPKYLFRKEGQNVTLSCEQNLNHDAMYWYRQDPGQGLRLIYYSQIVNDFQKGDIAEGYSVSREKKESFPLTVTSAQKNPTAFYLCASSEHLSNQPQHFGDGTRLSIL.

This CDR3 reads CAISERRREHEQYF. CDR3 nucleotide sequence: TGTGCCATCAGTGAGAGGCGCCGGGAACACGAGCAGTACTTC. The chain recombines TRBV10-3 with TRBJ2-7; TRBD2 is a possible D gene (5 bases). The CDR3 runs 14 residues. The V gene's germline CDR1 is ENHRY and CDR2 SYGVKD. V gave up 2 bases and J gave up 5 bases, with 13 bases separating them.

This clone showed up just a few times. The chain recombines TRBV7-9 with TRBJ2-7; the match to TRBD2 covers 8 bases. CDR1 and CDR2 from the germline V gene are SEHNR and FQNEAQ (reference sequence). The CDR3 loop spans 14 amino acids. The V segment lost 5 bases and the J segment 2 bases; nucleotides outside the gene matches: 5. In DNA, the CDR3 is TGTGCCAGCAGCCGGGAAGCGGGAGCCTACGAGCAGTACTTC. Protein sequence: CASSREAGAYEQYF.

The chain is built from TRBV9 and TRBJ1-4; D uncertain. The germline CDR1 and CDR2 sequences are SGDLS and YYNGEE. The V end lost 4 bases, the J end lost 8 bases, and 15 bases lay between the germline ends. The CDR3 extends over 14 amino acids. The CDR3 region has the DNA TGTGCCAGCAGCCTCGGCCCAAGCGGGGAAAAACTGTTTTTT. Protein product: CASSLGPSGEKLFF. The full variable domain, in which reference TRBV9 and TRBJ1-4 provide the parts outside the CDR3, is DSGVTQTPKHLITATGQRVTLRCSPRSGDLSVYWYQQSLDQGLQFLIQYYNGEERAKGNILERFSAQQFPDLHSELNLSSLELGDSALYFCASSLGPSGEKLFFGSGTQLSVL.

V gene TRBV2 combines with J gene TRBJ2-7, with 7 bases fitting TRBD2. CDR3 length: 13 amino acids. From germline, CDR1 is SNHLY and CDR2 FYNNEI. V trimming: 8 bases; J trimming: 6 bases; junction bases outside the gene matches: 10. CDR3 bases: TGTGCCAGCTTACAGGAGTGGACTAGCGAGCAGTACTTC. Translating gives CASLQEWTSEQYF. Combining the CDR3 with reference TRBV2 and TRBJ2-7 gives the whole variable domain EPEVTQTPSHQVTQMGQEVILRCVPISNHLYFYWYRQILGQKVEFLVSFYNNEISEKSEIFDDQFSVERPDGSNFTLKIRSTKLEDSAMYFCASLQEWTSEQYFGPGTRLTVT.

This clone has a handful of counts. The CDR3 sequence is CASSQDLAGDGFF. The CDR3 nucleotides are TGTGCCAGCAGCCAAGATCTAGCGGGAGATGGGTTCTTC. The rearrangement joins TRBV4-2 to TRBJ2-1, with TRBD2 matching 10 bases. Per germline, CDR1 LGHNA and CDR2 YNFKEQ. The CDR3 totals 13 residues. V lost 0 bases to trimming and J lost 15 bases; unmatched junction nucleotides: 5.

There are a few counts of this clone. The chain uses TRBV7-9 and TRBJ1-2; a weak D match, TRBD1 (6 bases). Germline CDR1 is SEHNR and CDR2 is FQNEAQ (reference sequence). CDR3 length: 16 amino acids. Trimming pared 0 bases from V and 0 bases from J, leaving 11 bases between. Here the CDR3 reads CASSLAGAGTNYGYTF. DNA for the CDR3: TGTGCCAGCAGCTTAGCGGGGGCAGGAACTAACTATGGCTACACCTTC.

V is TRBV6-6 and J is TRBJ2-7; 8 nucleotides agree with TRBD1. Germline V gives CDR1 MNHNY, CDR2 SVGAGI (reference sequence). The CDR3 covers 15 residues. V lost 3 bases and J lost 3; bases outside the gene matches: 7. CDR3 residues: CASSYTGGVHYEQYF. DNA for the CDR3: TGTGCCAGCAGTTATACAGGGGGAGTACACTACGAGCAGTACTTC.

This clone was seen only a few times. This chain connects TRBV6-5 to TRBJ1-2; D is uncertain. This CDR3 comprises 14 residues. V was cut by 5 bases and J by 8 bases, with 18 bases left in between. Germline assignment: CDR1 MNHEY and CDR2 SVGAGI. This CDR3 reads CASSRSGREKGYTF. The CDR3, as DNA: TGTGCCAGCAGTCGTTCCGGGCGCGAAAAGGGCTACACCTTC.